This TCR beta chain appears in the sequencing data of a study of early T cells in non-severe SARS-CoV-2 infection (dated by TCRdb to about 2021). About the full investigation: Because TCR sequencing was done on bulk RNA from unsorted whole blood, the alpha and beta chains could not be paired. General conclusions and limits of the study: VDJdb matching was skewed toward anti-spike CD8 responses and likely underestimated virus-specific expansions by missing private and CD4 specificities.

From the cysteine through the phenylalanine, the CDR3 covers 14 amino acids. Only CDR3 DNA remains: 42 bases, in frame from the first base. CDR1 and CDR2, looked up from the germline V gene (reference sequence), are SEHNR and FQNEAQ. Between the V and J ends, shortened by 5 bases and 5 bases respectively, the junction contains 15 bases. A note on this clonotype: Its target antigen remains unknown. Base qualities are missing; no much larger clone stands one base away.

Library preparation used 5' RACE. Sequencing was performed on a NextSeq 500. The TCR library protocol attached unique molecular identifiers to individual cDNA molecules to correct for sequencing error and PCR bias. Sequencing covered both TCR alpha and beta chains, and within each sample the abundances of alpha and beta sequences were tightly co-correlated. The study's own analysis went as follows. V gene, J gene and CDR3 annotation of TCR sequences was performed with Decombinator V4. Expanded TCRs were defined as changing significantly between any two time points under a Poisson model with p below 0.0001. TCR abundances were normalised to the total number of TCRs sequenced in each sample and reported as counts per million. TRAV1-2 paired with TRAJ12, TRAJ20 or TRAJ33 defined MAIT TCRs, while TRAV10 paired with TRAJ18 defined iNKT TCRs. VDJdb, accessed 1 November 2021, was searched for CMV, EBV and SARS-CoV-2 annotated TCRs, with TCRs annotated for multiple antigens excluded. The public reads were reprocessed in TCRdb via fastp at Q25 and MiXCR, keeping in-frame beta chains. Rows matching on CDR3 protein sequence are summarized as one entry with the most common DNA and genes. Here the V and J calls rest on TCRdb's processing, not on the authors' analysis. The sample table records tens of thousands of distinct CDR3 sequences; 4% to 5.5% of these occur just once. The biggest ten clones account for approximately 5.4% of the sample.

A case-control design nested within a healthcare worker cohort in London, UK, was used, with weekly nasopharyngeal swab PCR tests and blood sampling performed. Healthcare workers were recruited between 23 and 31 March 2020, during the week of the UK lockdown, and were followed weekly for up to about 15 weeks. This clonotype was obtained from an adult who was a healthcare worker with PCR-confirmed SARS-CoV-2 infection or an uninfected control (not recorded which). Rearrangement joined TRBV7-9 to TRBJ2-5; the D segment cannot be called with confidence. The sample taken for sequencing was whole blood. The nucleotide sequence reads TGTGCCAGCAGCCCTACCGACGGCCCCGAGACCCAGTACTTC. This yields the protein CASSPTDGPETQYF. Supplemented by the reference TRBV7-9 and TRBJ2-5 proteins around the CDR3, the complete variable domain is DTGVSQNPRHKITKRGQNVTFRCDPISEHNRLYWYRQTLGQGPEFLTYFQNEAQLEKSRLLSDRFSAERPKGSFSTLEIQRTEQGDSAMYLCASSPTDGPETQYFGPGTRLLVL.